A selection of T cell receptor beta chains follows, all from one sample in a study of T cell responses to AZD1222 COVID-19 vaccine. Produced via immunoSEQ multiplex PCR; TCRdb's table is partial and in-frame only. The sample has 90,000 to 150,000 clones, more than 75% seen once; the top ten hold approximately 1.1%. The specimen comprised peripheral blood, sampled on day 0 of AZD1222 vaccination. These receptors all come from an adult in good health. Each CDR3 is given with its conserved first and last residue. D genes are given only for firm matches. Size is stated for part of the rows, as once, few or many counts, or as a class when the clone is expanded.

v_gene	abundance	d_gene	j_gene	CDR3nt	CDR3aa
TRBV18	once	NA	TRBJ1-2	TGTGCCAGCACAAGTGGCCTCAACAGTGGCTACACCTTC	CASTSGLNSGYTF
TRBV4-1	NA	TRBD2	TRBJ2-3	TGCGCCAGCAGCCAGGGACTAGCGGGGGCCCGCACAGATACGCAGTATTTT	CASSQGLAGARTDTQYF
TRBV5-1	NA	NA	TRBJ1-1	TGCGCCAGCAGCTCCTGGGGGTGGGACAATTGGTTAGGGACTGAAGCTTTCTTT	CASSSWGWDNWLGTEAFF
TRBV6-5	few	NA	TRBJ1-2	TGTGCCAGCAAGGACATACTAAGGATTAACTATGGCTACACCTTC	CASKDILRINYGYTF
TRBV15	NA	NA	TRBJ1-6	TGTGCCACCAGCAGAGATGGAGGCCGAGGGACTCGTTATTCACCCCTCCACTTT	CATSRDGGRGTRYSPLHF
TRBV2	NA	TRBD1	TRBJ1-2	TGTGCCAGCAGTGTACAGGGGGCGGGAGGCTACACCTTC	CASSVQGAGGYTF
TRBV11-2	NA	NA	TRBJ2-1	TGTGCCAGCAGCTTAATGGTTGAGCAGTTCTTC	CASSLMVEQFF
TRBV19	NA	TRBD2	TRBJ2-1	TGTGCCAGTACACGGAGCGGGGGGAGGAATGAGCAGTTCTTC	CASTRSGGRNEQFF
TRBV13	NA	TRBD2	TRBJ2-7	TGTGCCAGCAGCTTAACCGTAGGACTAGCCCACTACGAGCAGTACTTC	CASSLTVGLAHYEQYF
TRBV5-1	NA	NA	TRBJ2-5	TGCGCCAGCAGCCTGGACACCGCGGAGACCCAGTACTTC	CASSLDTAETQYF
TRBV15	NA	NA	TRBJ1-2	TGTGCCACCAGCACAGAGTCCCAGGCGGGTGGCTACACCTTC	CATSTESQAGGYTF
TRBV12-5	NA	NA	TRBJ1-1	TGTGCTAGTGGTTTTTTAGGAACCCGGGGAGCTTTCTTT	CASGFLGTRGAFF
TRBV7-2	NA	NA	TRBJ2-7	TGTGCCAGCAGCTTTAACTGGGGCTACGAGCAGTACTTC	CASSFNWGYEQYF
TRBV5-6	once	NA	TRBJ2-7	TGTGCCAGCAGCGGGGTTAGCTCCTACGAGCAGTACTTC	CASSGVSSYEQYF
TRBV5-5	NA	NA	TRBJ2-7	TGTGCCAGCAGCTTGGTGTTCAGACAGGGAGGGGACGAGCAGTACTTC	CASSLVFRQGGDEQYF
TRBV7-2	NA	NA	TRBJ2-7	TGTGCCAGCGGACCGGCCAGGGCTCTCAGCTCCTACGAGCAGTACTTC	CASGPARALSSYEQYF
TRBV4-1	few	NA	TRBJ1-4	TGCGCCAGCAGCCAAGTGGTGCCGAGTGAAAAACTGTTTTTT	CASSQVVPSEKLFF
TRBV6-2/TRBV6-3	NA	TRBD1	TRBJ1-5	TGTGCCAGCAACCCTCTTCCGCAGGGGGCAATCAATCAGCCCCAGCATTTT	CASNPLPQGAINQPQHF
TRBV19	few	TRBD1	TRBJ2-7	TGTGCCAGTTCCTGGGGACAGACCTACGAGCAGTACTTC	CASSWGQTYEQYF
TRBV15	NA	NA	TRBJ1-1	TGTGCCACCAGCAGAGATGTGGGGGGGGCTTTCTTT	CATSRDVGGAFF
TRBV6-2/TRBV6-3	once	NA	TRBJ1-6	TGTGCCAGCGGCCGGGTCTTGGGTAATTCACCCCTCCACTTT	CASGRVLGNSPLHF
TRBV10-1	NA	TRBD2	TRBJ2-5	TGCGCCAGCAGTTCCAGCGGGGGGTCGGAGACCCAGTACTTC	CASSSSGGSETQYF
TRBV3-1/TRBV3-2	NA	NA	TRBJ1-2	TGTGCCAGCAGCCAAGTGGTTGGTGGCTACACCTTC	CASSQVVGGYTF
TRBV11-2	NA	NA	TRBJ1-2	TGTGCCAGCAGCTTAGAGGGGGGGGCGCTTGGCTACACCTTC	CASSLEGGALGYTF
TRBV29-1	NA	NA	TRBJ1-2	TGCAGCGTTGAAGGTCAGATGGGGGCTAACTATGGCTACACCTTC	CSVEGQMGANYGYTF
TRBV20-1	NA	NA	TRBJ2-7	TGTCCGTCGTTTCAGGGTCACGAGCAGTACTTC	CPSFQGHEQYF
TRBV27	NA	NA	TRBJ1-2	TGTGCCAGCAGTTTATACGGCCGGACAGCGGGTGGCTACACCTTC	CASSLYGRTAGGYTF
TRBV11-2	few	NA	TRBJ1-6	TGTGCCAGCAGCTCCGGGACAAATTCACCCCTCCACTTT	CASSSGTNSPLHF
TRBV7-9	NA	NA	TRBJ1-2	TGTGCCAGCAGCTTAGCGCGGGGAAGGGCCGGCTATGGCTACACCTTC	CASSLARGRAGYGYTF
TRBV12-5	NA	TRBD2	TRBJ2-1	TGTGCTAGTGGTTTGTCCCGACCACTGGGGACTAGGGAATTCTATGAGCAGTTCTTC	CASGLSRPLGTREFYEQFF
TRBV27	NA	TRBD2	TRBJ2-7	TGTGCCAGCAGTAGACTAGCGGGGCTCTACGAGCAGTACTTC	CASSRLAGLYEQYF
TRBV10-2	NA	NA	TRBJ1-1	TGCGCCAGCAGGGACACCTTCCGAGGGGACACTGAAGCTTTCTTT	CASRDTFRGDTEAFF
TRBV5-8	NA	TRBD1	TRBJ1-1	TGTGCCAGCAGCTTGTTGGACAGGGGAGCTTTCTTT	CASSLLDRGAFF
TRBV5-8	NA	TRBD1	TRBJ1-2	TGTGCCAGCAGCCCCAGGGGACAGATCTATGGCTACACCTTC	CASSPRGQIYGYTF
TRBV9	NA	NA	TRBJ2-7	TGTGCCAGCACCCCGGGACACCAGTCGTACGAGCAGTACTTC	CASTPGHQSYEQYF
TRBV12-3/TRBV12-4	few	NA	TRBJ2-7	TGTGCCAGCAGTTTCGGACCGCTCTACGAGCAGTACTTC	CASSFGPLYEQYF
TRBV11-2	NA	NA	TRBJ1-3	TGTGCCAGCAGCACCCGGACCGGATTGGGAAACACCATATATTTT	CASSTRTGLGNTIYF
TRBV12-5	once	NA	TRBJ1-6	TGTGCTAGTGCCCCCCAGGGGTATAATTCACCCCTCCACTTT	CASAPQGYNSPLHF
TRBV29-1	once	NA	TRBJ2-5	TGCAGCGTTGTGGGTAGGGCTGGAGAAGAGACCCAGTACTTC	CSVVGRAGEETQYF
TRBV7-2	NA	TRBD1	TRBJ1-1	TGTGCCAGCAGCCGGAAATCCGGGACAGGCTTCCGGGTGAACACTGAAGCTTTCTTT	CASSRKSGTGFRVNTEAFF
TRBV19	few	NA	TRBJ1-2	TGTGCCAGTAGTATCCAGGATAACTATGGCTACACCTTC	CASSIQDNYGYTF
TRBV6-1	NA	NA	TRBJ2-3	TGTGCCAGCAGTGAGAAGAGAGGGGGCACAGATACGCAGTATTTT	CASSEKRGGTDTQYF
TRBV4-2	NA	NA	TRBJ1-1	TGTGCCAGCAGCCAACCTCGGGGCCAGGGTCGGGACGAAGCTTTCTTT	CASSQPRGQGRDEAFF
TRBV7-9	NA	NA	TRBJ2-4	TGTGCCAGCAGCTCCCTCTCCAAAAACATTCAGTACTTC	CASSSLSKNIQYF
TRBV6-2/TRBV6-3	NA	TRBD1	TRBJ1-5	TGTGCCAGCAGTTCCGGGCGGGACAGGCCCTTCAATCAGCCCCAGCATTTT	CASSSGRDRPFNQPQHF
TRBV30	once	TRBD1	TRBJ1-1	TGTGCCTGGGTCACAGGGGCGGCCACTGAAGCTTTCTTT	CAWVTGAATEAFF
TRBV3-1/TRBV3-2	NA	NA	TRBJ1-1	TGTGCCAGCAGCCAAGTAAATCTCGTATTT	CASSQVNLVF
TRBV6-5	NA	NA	TRBJ1-1	TGTGCCAGCACCAACAGAGTAAACACTGAAGCTTTCTTT	CASTNRVNTEAFF
TRBV4-1	NA	TRBD1	TRBJ1-3	TGCGCCAGCAGCCGGGACAGGGCTGGAAACACCATATATTTT	CASSRDRAGNTIYF
TRBV9	NA	TRBD2	TRBJ2-1	TGTGCCAGCAGCAATAGCGGGGGGGCCTACAATGAGCAGTTCTTC	CASSNSGGAYNEQFF
TRBV5-6	NA	TRBD1	TRBJ2-5	TGTGCCAGCAGGCCGGAGGGCAGGGGGCGCCGAGAGACCCAGTACTTC	CASRPEGRGRRETQYF
TRBV5-8	NA	NA	TRBJ2-3	TGTGCCAGCAGCTTGGTCCCAGCGGATACGCAGTATTTT	CASSLVPADTQYF
TRBV7-6	NA	NA	TRBJ2-7	TGTGCCAGCAGCCGTTCAGGGGTCAGCTACGAGCAGTACTTC	CASSRSGVSYEQYF
TRBV28	NA	NA	TRBJ1-1	TGTGCCAGCAGTTTAGGGGACGGTGAAGCTTTCTTT	CASSLGDGEAFF
TRBV4-3	NA	NA	TRBJ2-7	TGCGCCAGCAGCCAAGAAATAGGGACGAACGAGCAGTACTTC	CASSQEIGTNEQYF
TRBV6-1	NA	TRBD2	TRBJ2-2	TGTGCCAGCAGTGAGGGACTAGCGGGGGCCGGGGAGCTGTTTTTT	CASSEGLAGAGELFF
TRBV11-2	NA	TRBD1	TRBJ2-7	TGTGCCAGCAGCTTGGGGACAGGGGGGTACGAGCAGTACTTC	CASSLGTGGYEQYF
TRBV18	NA	TRBD1	TRBJ2-3	TGTGCCAGCTCACCCAACACAGGGGGAGATACGCAGTATTTT	CASSPNTGGDTQYF